Each of the 21 T cell receptor beta chains below was sequenced from the same sample in a study of blood T cell repertoires in COVID-19. Some clones are missing from TCRdb's copy, which holds only in-frame ones; the method was immunoSEQ multiplex PCR. The sample yields some 380,000 clones, roughly 89% seen once. Sequencing input: peripheral blood. These receptors were taken from a young man with active or convalescent COVID-19.

The chain has TRBV19 and TRBJ2-3, with TRBD2 matching over 12 bases. The CDR3 contains 19 residues. CDR1 is LNHDA and CDR2 is SQIVND in the germline V gene (reference sequence). The V and J ends lost 1 base and 0 bases, in that order; junction bases with no gene match: 8. Here the CDR3 DNA reads TGTGCCAGTAGTATAGTGGGGTGGGGGACTAGCGGGAGCACAGATACGCAGTATTTT. Amino acid sequence: CASSIVGWGTSGSTDTQYF.

This rearrangement joins TRBV7-2 to TRBJ2-3; perhaps TRBD1 as D (5 bases). V was shortened by 1 base and J by 1 base, with 9 bases between the two germline ends. The CDR3 length is 15 residues. Per the germline V gene, CDR1 is SGHTA and CDR2 is FQGNSA. The CDR3 DNA follows: TGTGCCAGCAGCTTAGTTGTGGGGCGCACAGATACGCAGTATTTT. It yields the protein CASSLVVGRTDTQYF.

V gene TRBV20-1 combines with J gene TRBJ2-1, with a possible D match to TRBD2 (5 bases). This CDR3 has 11 residues. Trimming took 3 bases from V and 8 from J, leaving 8 bases between them. The germline gives CDR1 DFQATT, CDR2 SNEGSKA (reference sequence). The DNA for the CDR3 is TGCAGTGCTAGGTCCGGGGATGAGCAGTTCTTC. As protein: CSARSGDEQFF.

This rearrangement joins TRBV6-5 to TRBJ2-7; TRBD2 matches 11 bases. Germline V gene sequence: CDR1 MNHEY, CDR2 SVGAGI. The CDR3 spans 15 residues. V was clipped by 2 bases and J by 2 bases; unmatched bases: 2. In DNA, the CDR3 is TGTGCCAGCAGTTACACTAGCGGGAGTACCTACGAGCAGTACTTC. This sequence encodes CASSYTSGSTYEQYF.

The chain has TRBV6-5 and TRBJ1-3; D is unclear. Germline CDR1 is MNHEY and CDR2 is SVGAGI. This CDR3 has 13 amino acids. Trimming removed 10 bases from V and 5 bases from J, with 15 bases in between. The CDR3, as DNA: TGTGCCACCCGGGGTTTAACGAGAAACACCATATATTTT. The encoded protein is CATRGLTRNTIYF.

The V call is TRBV4-1, the J call TRBJ1-2; 7 nucleotides agree with TRBD1. The CDR3 is 15 amino acids. V lost 4 bases to trimming and J lost 6 bases; unmatched junction nucleotides: 11. CDR1 is MGHRA and CDR2 is YSYEKL in the germline V gene. CDR3 in DNA: TGCGCCAGCAGCCCCCCCGACGGCCAGGGGGATGGCTACACCTTC. Translation: CASSPPDGQGDGYTF.

This clone was found a few times. The same CDR3 is also encoded by other DNA sequences in this sample. The gene calls are TRBV27 and TRBJ1-1; unclear D gene. The V gene's germline CDR1 is MNHEY and CDR2 SMNVEV (reference sequence). This CDR3 has 13 residues. Trimming stripped 2 bases from V and 1 base from J, with 5 bases between. CDR3 sequence: CASSLTGNTEAFF. The CDR3 DNA is TGTGCCAGCAGTTTAACCGGGAACACTGAAGCTTTCTTT.

The chain uses TRBV29-1 and TRBJ1-1, with 10 bases that match TRBD1. V dropped 8 bases and J dropped 7; count of bases not matched to a gene: 10. Per the germline V gene, CDR1 is SQVTM and CDR2 is ANQGSEA. This CDR3 has 13 amino acids. CDR3 bases: TGCAGCTCCAGACGACAGGGGGCGGGTGAAGCTTTCTTT. Its translation is CSSRRQGAGEAFF.

The chain joins TRBV5-1 to TRBJ1-3; D gene uncertain. This CDR3 contains 16 residues. V lost 0 bases to trimming and J lost 0 bases, with 10 bases between them. Germline CDR1 SGHRS, CDR2 YFSETQ. CDR3 nucleotides: TGCGCCAGCAGCTTGGGGGCACAGAGCTCTGGAAACACCATATATTTT. It encodes CASSLGAQSSGNTIYF.

This chain connects TRBV4-2 to TRBJ1-1; D is ambiguous. Trimming took off 2 bases at V and 8 bases at J, with 18 bases between the two ends. The CDR3 totals 15 residues. Germline CDR1 and CDR2: LGHNA and YNFKEQ. The CDR3 nucleotides are TGTGCCAGCAGCCAAAATATCGCCTCAGGTCTCGAAGCTTTCTTT. This encodes CASSQNIASGLEAFF.

This chain connects TRBV4-1 to TRBJ2-1; perhaps TRBD2 as D (6 bases). Trimming left V 1 base short and J 4 bases short, with 11 bases between. The germline V gene has CDR1 MGHRA and CDR2 YSYEKL. CDR3 length equals 15 residues. The CDR3 coding sequence is TGCGCCAGCAGCCAAGGACTAGTTTCTTACAATGAGCAGTTCTTC. Amino acids: CASSQGLVSYNEQFF.

The chain joins TRBV27 to TRBJ2-2; D is ambiguous. V shed 3 bases and J shed 6 bases, with 2 bases lying between them. Per germline, CDR1 MNHEY and CDR2 SMNVEV (reference sequence). The CDR3 covers 11 residues. This CDR3 reads CASSFSGELFF. CDR3 sequence (DNA): TGTGCCAGCAGTTTCTCCGGGGAGCTGTTTTTT.

V is TRBV5-8 and J is TRBJ2-7; 10 bases map to TRBD1. The V and J ends lost 0 bases and 6 bases, in that order; junction bases with no gene match: 12. CDR1 and CDR2 (germline): SGHTS, YDEGEE. CDR3 length: 17 residues. Written as DNA, the CDR3 is TGTGCCAGCAGCTTGGGGAGGCCCGGGACAGGGGATTCCGAGCAGTACTTC. It specifies CASSLGRPGTGDSEQYF.

The chain carries TRBV15 and TRBJ2-5, with 7 bases aligning to TRBD1. The CDR3 length is 15 residues. V lost 2 bases, J lost 2 bases, and 5 bases stayed unmatched. Germline-derived CDR1 and CDR2 are LNHNV and YYDKDF (reference sequence). This CDR3 is CATSRLPGQQETQYF. CDR3 sequence (DNA): TGTGCCACCAGCAGATTGCCGGGACAGCAAGAGACCCAGTACTTC.

V gene TRBV30 combines with J gene TRBJ2-5, with 8 bases identical to TRBD2. This CDR3 contains 15 residues. V shed 0 bases, J shed 6 bases, and the junction held 9 bases outside the gene matches. The germline V gene encodes CDR1 GTSNPN and CDR2 SVGIG (reference sequence). Here the CDR3 reads CAWSVPGLVLQTQYF. The CDR3 DNA sequence: TGTGCCTGGAGTGTTCCGGGACTAGTCCTCCAGACCCAGTACTTC.

This chain links TRBV4-1 with TRBJ1-1, with D possibly matching TRBD1 (5 bases). V dropped 4 bases and J dropped 2 bases, with 17 bases sitting between them. The CDR3 length is 16 residues. CDR1 and CDR2 (germline): MGHRA, YSYEKL. CDR3 sequence (DNA): TGCGCCAGCAGCCTCCCCGGGGGGTTCCCCAACACTGAAGCTTTCTTT. Translating gives CASSLPGGFPNTEAFF.

This chain connects TRBV7-2 to TRBJ1-1, with D possibly TRBD1 on 5 matching bases. The germline V gene has CDR1 SGHTA and CDR2 FQGNSA. The CDR3 spans 13 residues. With 0 bases removed from V and 8 bases from J, the gap between germline ends came to 10 bases. CDR3: CASSLAVGREAFF. CDR3 bases: TGTGCCAGCAGCTTAGCCGTGGGGCGGGAAGCTTTCTTT.

The chain is built from TRBV7-7 and TRBJ2-7, with TRBD1 matching over 11 bases. The V segment lost 5 bases and the J segment 4 bases; nucleotides outside the gene matches: 4. This CDR3 region has 14 residues. The germline V gene has CDR1 SSHAT and CDR2 FNYEAQ (reference sequence). The CDR3 bases are TGTGCCAGCAGCCGGGACAGGGGGTCGTACGAGCAGTACTTC. Residues: CASSRDRGSYEQYF.

V and J are TRBV6-5 and TRBJ2-1; perhaps TRBD2 as D (7 bases). Between the trimmed V and J ends, which lost 6 bases and 6 bases, there was a span of 18 bases. CDR1 MNHEY and CDR2 SVGAGI come from the germline V gene. The CDR3 extends over 15 amino acids. This CDR3 reads CASRLSGGARNEQFF. The CDR3 DNA sequence: TGTGCCAGCAGGCTTAGTGGGGGGGCCCGCAATGAGCAGTTCTTC.

V and J are TRBV24-1 and TRBJ2-3, with TRBD1 matching 7 bases. The V and J ends lost 4 bases and 5 bases, in that order; junction bases with no gene match: 8. From germline, CDR1 is KGHDR and CDR2 SFDVKD. The CDR3 length is 15 residues. This CDR3 reads CATSDPGQDLDTQYF. CDR3 DNA: TGTGCCACCAGTGACCCCGGACAGGATTTAGATACGCAGTATTTT.

The chain couples TRBV12-5 to TRBJ2-7; 8 positions agree with TRBD1. Germline values: CDR1 LGHNT, CDR2 FRNRAP. The V segment lost 7 bases and the J segment 5 bases; nucleotides outside the gene matches: 7. The length of the CDR3 is 13 residues. CDR3: CASAPDRENEQYF. In DNA form, the CDR3 reads TGTGCTAGTGCCCCGGACAGGGAAAACGAGCAGTACTTC. The variable domain in full, with the rest retrieved from reference TRBV12-5 and TRBJ2-7, is DARVTQTPRHKVTEMGQEVTMRCQPILGHNTVFWYRQTMMQGLELLAYFRNRAPLDDSGMPKDRFSAEMPDATLATLKIQPSEPRDSAVYFCASAPDRENEQYFGPGTRLTVT.